A single sample gave rise to the 9 T cell receptor beta chains below, sequenced in a study of T cell responses to AZD1222 COVID-19 vaccine. This table comes from immunoSEQ multiplex PCR, and its TCRdb copy is limited to in-frame clones, with some not included. This repertoire shows about 140,000 clones, approximately 95% found once; its top ten account for around 0.85%. Sequenced here: peripheral blood, sampled on day 0 of MenACWY control vaccination. These receptors were obtained from an adult in good health.

The chain employs TRBV27 and TRBJ1-5, with D hard to call. V gave up 6 bases and J gave up 4 bases, with 10 bases separating them. CDR1 and CDR2 (germline): MNHEY, SMNVEV (reference sequence). The CDR3 loop spans 13 amino acids. As DNA, the CDR3 is TGTGCCAGCAGGCGACATTCGAATCAGCCCCAGCATTTT. As protein: CASRRHSNQPQHF.

The chain employs TRBV4-1 and TRBJ2-1; 11 bases are a match to TRBD2. CDR1 and CDR2 (germline): MGHRA, YSYEKL. V gave up 4 bases and J gave up 6 bases; unmatched junction bases: 11. This CDR3 is 17 amino acids long. The CDR3 sequence is CASSRTLLAGVFNEQFF. The CDR3 region has the DNA TGCGCCAGCAGCCGCACCCTACTAGCGGGAGTATTCAATGAGCAGTTCTTC.

The V and J genes are TRBV5-1 and TRBJ1-1; D gene ambiguous. Germline CDR1 SGHRS, CDR2 YFSETQ. The CDR3 consists of 13 residues. V shed 5 bases and J shed 0 bases, with 8 bases lying between them. The CDR3 DNA follows: TGCGCCAGCAGATTAGTTATGAACACTGAAGCTTTCTTT. It translates to CASRLVMNTEAFF.

The rearrangement links TRBV7-2 to TRBJ2-7; a possible D gene is TRBD2 (6 bases). Germline CDR1 and CDR2: SGHTA and FQGNSA. This CDR3 has 16 residues. Trimming stripped 5 bases from V and 3 bases from J, with 20 bases between. The CDR3 bases are TGTGCCAGCAGCACGGCTTCAGCGGGTACCTACTACGAGCAGTACTTC. It encodes CASSTASAGTYYEQYF.

The gene calls are TRBV12-1 and TRBJ1-6; the table gives TRBD1 as D, unverified against the DNA. TRBV12-1 counts as a pseudogene. This CDR3 region has 17 residues. Here the CDR3 reads CASSFVPTGRYNSPLHF. The CDR3 DNA is TGTGCCAGCAGCTTTGTTCCTACAGGTCGGTATAATTCACCCCTCCACTTT.

Points on this clone: The junction does not match germline at one end; this may be a read error. The rearrangement uses TRBV19 and TRBJ2-7; D unclear. The CDR3 loop spans 8 amino acids. Germline V gene sequence: CDR1 LNHDA, CDR2 SQIVND (reference sequence). The CDR3 DNA sequence: TGTGCCAATCTGTGGCACGTCTTC. Translating gives CANLWHVF. Full variable domain (rest looked up from reference TRBV19 and TRBJ2-7): DGGITQSPKYLFRKEGQNVTLSCEQNLNHDAMYWYRQDPGQGLRLIYYSQIVNDFQKGDIAEGYSVSREKKESFPLTVTSAQKNPTAFYLCANLWHVFGPGTRLTVT.

The chain employs TRBV19 and TRBJ1-1; D may be TRBD1 (6 bases). The CDR3 runs to 16 residues. Trimming stripped 6 bases from V and 0 bases from J, with 17 bases between. Germline V lookup: CDR1 LNHDA, CDR2 SQIVND (reference sequence). The CDR3 DNA reads as TGTGCCAGTAGCAGGGGCACGGGGGCCGTGAACACTGAAGCTTTCTTT. Its translation: CASSRGTGAVNTEAFF.

V is TRBV2 and J is TRBJ1-1; D unclear. V was shortened by 6 bases and J by 1 base, with 9 bases between the two germline ends. The germline CDR1 and CDR2 sequences are SNHLY and FYNNEI. CDR3 size: 13 residues. CDR3: CASRVEGNTEAFF. CDR3 bases: TGTGCCAGCAGGGTCGAAGGGAACACTGAAGCTTTCTTT.

The chain has TRBV29-1 and TRBJ1-5; perhaps TRBD1 as D (5 bases). Trimming pared 5 bases from V and 4 bases from J, leaving 15 bases between. The CDR3 is 14 residues long. Germline values: CDR1 SQVTM, CDR2 ANQGSEA. In DNA, the CDR3 is TGCAGCGTTTCTACACGGGGGGGAAATCAGCCCCAGCATTTT. This gives the protein CSVSTRGGNQPQHF.